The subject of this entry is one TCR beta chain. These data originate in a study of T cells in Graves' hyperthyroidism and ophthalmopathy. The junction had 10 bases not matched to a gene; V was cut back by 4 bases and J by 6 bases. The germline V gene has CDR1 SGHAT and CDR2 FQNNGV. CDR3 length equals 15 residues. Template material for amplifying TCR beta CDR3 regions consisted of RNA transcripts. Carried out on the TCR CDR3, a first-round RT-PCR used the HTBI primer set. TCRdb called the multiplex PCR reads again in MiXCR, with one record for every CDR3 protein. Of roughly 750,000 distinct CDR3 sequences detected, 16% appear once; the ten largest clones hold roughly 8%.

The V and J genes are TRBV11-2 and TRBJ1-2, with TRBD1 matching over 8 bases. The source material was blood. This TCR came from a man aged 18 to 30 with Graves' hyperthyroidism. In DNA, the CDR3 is TGTGCCAGCAGCTCTCCCCGGACAGGGTACAATGGCTACACCTTC. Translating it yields CASSSPRTGYNGYTF.